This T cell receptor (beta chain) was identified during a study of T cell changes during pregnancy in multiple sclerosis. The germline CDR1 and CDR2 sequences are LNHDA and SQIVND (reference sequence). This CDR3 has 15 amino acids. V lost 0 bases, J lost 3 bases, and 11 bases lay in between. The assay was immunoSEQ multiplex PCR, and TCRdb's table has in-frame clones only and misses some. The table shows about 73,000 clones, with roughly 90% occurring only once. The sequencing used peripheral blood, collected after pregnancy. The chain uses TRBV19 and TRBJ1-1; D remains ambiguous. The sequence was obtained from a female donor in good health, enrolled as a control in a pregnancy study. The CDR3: CASSIEASKHTEAFF. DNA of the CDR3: TGTGCCAGTAGTATAGAGGCAAGTAAACACACTGAAGCTTTCTTT.